The 5 T cell receptor beta chains below were found in one sample sequenced in a study of cytomegalovirus exposure and HLA in healthy donors. The PCR had 60 Vbeta and 13 Jbeta primers. Produced via immunoSEQ multiplex PCR; TCRdb's table is partial and in-frame only. The repertoire consists of about 160,000 clones, with 80% occurring once and the leading ten covering about 1.3%. The sequenced sample consisted of PBMCs. The origin of the receptors is a man in his thirties or forties in good health and CMV-seronegative.

The genes are TRBV2 and TRBJ1-1; 9 nucleotides align to TRBD1. This CDR3 has 13 amino acids. CDR1 is SNHLY and CDR2 is FYNNEI in the germline V gene. The ends lost 7 bases at V and 5 bases at J; junction bases unmatched: 5. The DNA of the CDR3 is TGTGCCAGCAACGGACAGGGGACAACTGAAGCTTTCTTT. Translating it yields CASNGQGTTEAFF.

This chain uses TRBV30 with TRBJ2-5; TRBD2 matches at 7 bases. Germline values: CDR1 GTSNPN, CDR2 SVGIG (reference sequence). The CDR3 sequence is 11 residues long. The trim removed 4 bases at V and 5 bases at J, leaving 1 base unmatched. The CDR3 DNA is TGTGCCTGGACCGGGAGGGAGACCCAGTACTTC. Protein: CAWTGRETQYF.

V gene TRBV19 combines with J gene TRBJ2-7; possible D gene TRBD1, 6 bases. CDR1 and CDR2 from the germline V gene are LNHDA and SQIVND (reference sequence). V gave up 3 bases and J gave up 3 bases, with 15 bases separating them. This CDR3 is 15 amino acids long. The CDR3 DNA sequence: TGTGCCAGTAGTATTGTAGGGGGTCCTCGCTACGAGCAGTACTTC. Translated: CASSIVGGPRYEQYF.

This chain joins TRBV7-2 and TRBJ2-1; 13 nucleotides line up with TRBD2. CDR3 size: 15 residues. V lost 4 bases, J lost 7 bases, and 4 bases stayed unmatched. Germline V gene lookup returns CDR1 SGHTA and CDR2 FQGNSA. The CDR3 reads CASSSRTSGSNEQFF. The CDR3 DNA is TGTGCCAGCAGCTCCAGGACTAGCGGGAGTAATGAGCAGTTCTTC.

This rearrangement joins TRBV7-2 to TRBJ2-7; TRBD2 agrees at 8 bases. This CDR3 has 15 amino acids. V shed 5 bases and J 0 bases; nucleotides not matched to a gene: 6. The germline V gene encodes CDR1 SGHTA and CDR2 FQGNSA. CDR3 DNA: TGTGCCAGCAGCGGGCTAGCGGGTAGCTCCTACGAGCAGTACTTC. This sequence encodes CASSGLAGSSYEQYF.